The 5 T cell receptor beta chains in this list originate from one sample, sequenced in a study of T cells after yellow fever vaccination. MiXCR was run by TCRdb on the 5' RACE reads, yielding one entry per CDR3 protein. The table includes a few hundred thousand distinct CDR3 sequences, around 7% detected once. The material was PBMCs, obtained approximately 47 days after the first yellow fever vaccination. These receptors all come from a man aged 18 to 29 who received the YFV17D yellow fever vaccine.

V and J are TRBV12-3 or TRBV12-4 and TRBJ1-6; tentatively, D is TRBD1 (5 bases). The CDR3 is 16 amino acids. Trimming left V 3 bases short and J 0 bases short, with 9 bases between. DNA for the CDR3: TGTGCCAGCAGTTTCGGGGGAAGCTCCTATAATTCACCCCTCCACTTT. It specifies CASSFGGSSYNSPLHF.

In this sample, this clonotype turned up many times. V is TRBV6-5 and J is TRBJ2-3, with TRBD1 matching over 9 bases. J gave up 4 bases and V 4 bases, and 9 bases lay outside the gene matches. Germline V gene sequence: CDR1 MNHEY, CDR2 SVGAGI. The CDR3 is 16 amino acids. For the CDR3, the DNA is TGTGCCAGCAGTTGGATCCCGGGACAGGGTGCAGATACGCAGTATTTT. Its protein is CASSWIPGQGADTQYF.

In nucleotides, the CDR3 is TGTGCCATTGATGGGTGGGGATCGAGCTCTGGAAACACCATATATTTT. This encodes CAIDGWGSSSGNTIYF. The chain links TRBV12-3 or TRBV12-4 to TRBJ1-3; unclear D gene. CDR3 length: 16 residues. V was shortened by 10 bases and J by 0 bases, with 19 bases between the two germline ends.

The V and J genes are TRBV5-4 and TRBJ1-3, with 8 bases fitting TRBD1. Germline CDR1 reads SGHNT; CDR2 reads YYREEE (reference sequence). The CDR3 sequence is 15 residues long. Germline trimming cut 1 base from V and 9 bases from J; bases unmatched to any gene: 9. CDR3 DNA sequence: TGTGCCAGCAGCTTGAAGGACAGGGCCCTTGGCACCATATATTTT. It yields the protein CASSLKDRALGTIYF.

This clonotype was seen many times. The rearrangement uses TRBV7-9 and TRBJ2-1; 9 bases agree with TRBD2. The CDR3 consists of 16 residues. V gave up 4 bases and J gave up 6 bases; unmatched junction bases: 10. The germline V gene encodes CDR1 SEHNR and CDR2 FQNEAQ (reference sequence). The CDR3 DNA sequence: TGTGCCAGCAGCTGGGAGAGCGGGGGGCCTCCCAATGAGCAGTTCTTC. It yields the protein CASSWESGGPPNEQFF.